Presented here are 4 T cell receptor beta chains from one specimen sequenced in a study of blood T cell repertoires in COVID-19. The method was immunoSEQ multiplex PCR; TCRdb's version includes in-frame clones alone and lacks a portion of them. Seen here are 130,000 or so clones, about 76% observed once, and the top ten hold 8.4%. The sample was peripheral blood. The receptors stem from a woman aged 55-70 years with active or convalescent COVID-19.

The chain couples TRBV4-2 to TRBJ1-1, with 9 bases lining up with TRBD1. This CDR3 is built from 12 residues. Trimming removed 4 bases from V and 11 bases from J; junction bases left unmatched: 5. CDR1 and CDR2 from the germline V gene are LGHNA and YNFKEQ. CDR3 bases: TGTGCCAGCAGCCTCGGACAGGGGTCTGCTTTCTTT. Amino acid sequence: CASSLGQGSAFF.

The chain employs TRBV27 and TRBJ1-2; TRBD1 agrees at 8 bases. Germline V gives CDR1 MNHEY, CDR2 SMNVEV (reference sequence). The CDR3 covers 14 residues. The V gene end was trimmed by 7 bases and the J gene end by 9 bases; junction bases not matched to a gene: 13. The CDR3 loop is CASTDRDRGGSYTF. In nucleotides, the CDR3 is TGTGCCAGCACCGACCGCGACAGGGGAGGAAGCTACACCTTC.

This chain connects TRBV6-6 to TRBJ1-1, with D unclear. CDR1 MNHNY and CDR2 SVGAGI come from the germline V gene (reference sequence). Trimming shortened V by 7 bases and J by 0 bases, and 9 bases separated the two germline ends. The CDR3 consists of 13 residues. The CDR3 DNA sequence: TGTGCCAGCACCCTATTGGTGAACACTGAAGCTTTCTTT. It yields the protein CASTLLVNTEAFF.

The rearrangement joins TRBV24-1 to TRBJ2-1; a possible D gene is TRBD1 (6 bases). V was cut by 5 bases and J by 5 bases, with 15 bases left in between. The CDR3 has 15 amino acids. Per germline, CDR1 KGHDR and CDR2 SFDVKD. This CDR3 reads CATSGLAGENNEQFF. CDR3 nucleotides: TGTGCCACCAGTGGCTTGGCAGGGGAAAACAATGAGCAGTTCTTC.